These 5 T cell receptor beta chains were sequenced from one sample in a study of cytotoxic CD8 clonotypes in ibrutinib-treated CLL. Only in-frame clones appear in the TCRdb table, and some are missing; sequencing was by immunoSEQ multiplex PCR. In the table there are some 310,000 clones, around four fifths of which are singletons. This sample comprised PBMCs, obtained before ibrutinib treatment. These receptor sequences come from a human donor with chronic lymphocytic leukemia.

The chain is built from TRBV5-6 and TRBJ2-2; possibly TRBD1 for D (6 bases). The germline CDR1 and CDR2 sequences are SGHDT and YYEEEE. This CDR3 comprises 14 residues. V was pared by 1 base and J by 6 bases, with 10 bases between. Written as DNA, the CDR3 is TGTGCCAGCAGCTTGAGTCCAGGGGCCGGGGAGCTGTTTTTT. As protein: CASSLSPGAGELFF.

The chain employs TRBV11-3 and TRBJ2-2; the D is unclear. This CDR3 region has 14 residues. Germline V gives CDR1 SGHNT, CDR2 YENEEA. The ends were cut back, 1 base at V and 2 bases at J, with 5 bases in the middle. The CDR3 sequence is CASSLGGNTGELFF. Written as DNA, the CDR3 is TGTGCCAGCAGCTTAGGCGGAAACACCGGGGAGCTGTTTTTT.

The J gene is TRBJ2-5, the V gene TRBV6-6; TRBD1 matches 10 bases. The J call may be in error: the DNA end matches TRBJ2-7 better. This CDR3 has 13 amino acids. Germline values: CDR1 MNHNY, CDR2 SVGAGI (reference sequence). CDR3 in amino acids: CASMTGGLGEQYF. CDR3 DNA: TGTGCCAGCATGACAGGGGGCTTGGGCGAGCAGTACTTC.

V gene TRBV19 combines with J gene TRBJ2-2; unclear D gene. The CDR3 is 16 amino acids. CDR1 is LNHDA, CDR2 SQIVND, per germline (reference sequence). V shed 2 bases and J shed 0 bases, with 10 bases lying between them. The CDR3 protein is CASSIYWATNTGELFF. The CDR3 nucleotides are TGTGCCAGTAGTATATATTGGGCCACGAACACCGGGGAGCTGTTTTTT.

The V call is TRBV7-9, the J call TRBJ1-2; the D gene is possibly TRBD1 (6 bases). The CDR3 runs 15 residues. Germline V gene data show CDR1 as SEHNR and CDR2 as FQNEAQ (reference sequence). V was cut by 1 base and J by 7 bases, with 16 bases left in between. In DNA, the CDR3 is TGTGCCAGCAGCTTAGGTTCCGCGACAGGCGGTGGCTACACCTTC. The encoded protein is CASSLGSATGGGYTF. Full variable domain (outside the CDR3, taken from reference TRBV7-9 and TRBJ1-2): DTGVSQNPRHKITKRGQNVTFRCDPISEHNRLYWYRQTLGQGPEFLTYFQNEAQLEKSRLLSDRFSAERPKGSFSTLEIQRTEQGDSAMYLCASSLGSATGGGYTFGSGTRLTVV.